The 18 T cell receptor beta chains below all came from one sample that was sequenced in a study of sequential checkpoint blockade in melanoma. This table comes from immunoSEQ multiplex PCR, and its TCRdb copy is limited to in-frame clones, with some not included. The data show more than 700 clones, with 25% seen just once and approximately 23% held by the top ten. Treatment defined: randomized to nivolumab then ipilimumab (arm A) or the reverse (arm B). The sample in question was tumor tissue (inferred from file names), obtained from a patient given nivolumab and ipilimumab in sequence. These receptors were collected from a human donor with melanoma.

This chain joins TRBV10-2 and TRBJ2-5; D is possibly TRBD1 (6 bases). V was clipped by 8 bases and J by 1 base, with 11 bases between them. This CDR3 region has 13 residues. Germline CDR1 reads WSHSY; CDR2 reads SAAADI. As DNA, the CDR3 is TGCGCCAGCCAGGGGACGGTCCAAGAGACCCAGTACTTC. Protein product: CASQGTVQETQYF.

The chain combines TRBV29-1 with TRBJ2-4, with 12 bases aligning to TRBD2. V lost 7 bases to trimming and J lost 1 base; unmatched junction nucleotides: 2. The germline V gene encodes CDR1 SQVTM and CDR2 ANQGSEA. The CDR3 spans 14 residues. CDR3 sequence: CSGTSGGAKNIQYF. The CDR3 DNA reads as TGCAGCGGTACTAGCGGGGGGGCCAAAAACATTCAGTACTTC.

The chain is built from TRBV5-1 and TRBJ1-6; perhaps TRBD1 as D (6 bases). Trimming removed 4 bases at V and 7 bases at J, with 12 bases between. This CDR3 is built from 14 residues. Germline V gene lookup returns CDR1 SGHRS and CDR2 YFSETQ. The CDR3 spells CASSPGTTNSPLHF. In nucleotides, the CDR3 is TGCGCCAGCAGCCCCGGGACAACAAATTCACCCCTCCACTTT.

This clone has just a few counts. The J gene is TRBJ1-1, the V gene TRBV5-1, with D hard to call. The ends were cut back, 4 bases at V and 5 bases at J, with 15 bases in the middle. The CDR3 has 14 residues. CDR1 and CDR2 (germline): SGHRS, YFSETQ. CDR3 protein: CASSATKFRTEAFF. In nucleotides, the CDR3 is TGCGCCAGCAGCGCCACCAAATTTCGGACTGAAGCTTTCTTT.

J is TRBJ2-3 and V is TRBV19; 8 bases match TRBD1. The V gene end was trimmed by 5 bases and the J gene end by 4 bases; junction bases not matched to a gene: 2. This CDR3 comprises 13 residues. Looked up from germline, CDR1 is LNHDA and CDR2 is SQIVND (reference sequence). The DNA for the CDR3 is TGTGCCAGTAGTGGACAGGGCCCAGATACGCAGTATTTT. Protein product: CASSGQGPDTQYF.

V usage is TRBV6-8 and J usage is TRBJ1-5, with 8 bases matching TRBD1. The germline CDR1 and CDR2 sequences are MNHGY and SAAAGT. The CDR3 length is 14 residues. V trimming: 6 bases; J trimming: 4 bases; junction bases outside the gene matches: 5. CDR3 in amino acids: CASRRTGRNQPQHF. CDR3 DNA: TGTGCCAGCAGGAGGACAGGGCGTAATCAGCCCCAGCATTTT.

The rearrangement links TRBV19 to TRBJ2-7; D ambiguous. The CDR3 loop spans 12 amino acids. Per germline, CDR1 LNHDA and CDR2 SQIVND (reference sequence). Deletions cut 5 bases from V and 2 bases from J, with 7 bases between. The CDR3 sequence: CASSPSPYEQYF. DNA of the CDR3: TGTGCCAGTAGTCCCTCGCCCTACGAGCAGTACTTC. The variable domain in full, with the rest retrieved from reference TRBV19 and TRBJ2-7, is DGGITQSPKYLFRKEGQNVTLSCEQNLNHDAMYWYRQDPGQGLRLIYYSQIVNDFQKGDIAEGYSVSREKKESFPLTVTSAQKNPTAFYLCASSPSPYEQYFGPGTRLTVT.

The J gene is TRBJ1-5, the V gene TRBV6-8; D gene ambiguous. This CDR3 is 14 amino acids long. The V gene lost 10 bases and the J gene lost 2 bases, with 15 bases spanning the gap. CDR1 MNHGY and CDR2 SAAAGT come from the germline V gene. CDR3 sequence reads: CATAPGYGNQPQHF. The CDR3 DNA reads as TGTGCCACCGCGCCGGGATATGGCAATCAGCCCCAGCATTTT.

In the case of this clone: Germline and junction disagree at one end, which may indicate a read error. This chain uses TRBV29-1 with TRBJ2-2; D could derive from TRBD1 or TRBD2 (5 bases each). CDR3 length: 12 residues. Germline V gene data show CDR1 as SQVTM and CDR2 as ANQGSEA. CDR3: CSVGGVTGELFF. The CDR3 nucleotides are TGCAGCGTTGGAGGGGTCACCGGGGAGTTGTTTTTT.

This clone was counted between two and nine times. The chain recombines TRBV28 with TRBJ1-3; tentatively, D is TRBD1 (5 bases). V was clipped by 9 bases and J by 0 bases, with 15 bases between them. There are 15 residues in the CDR3. In germline, CDR1 is MDHEN, CDR2 SYDVKM. The CDR3 nucleotides read TGTGCCAGTGGGGAGGGACGGATCTCTGGAAACACCATATATTTT. This gives the protein CASGEGRISGNTIYF.

The genes are TRBV11-3 and TRBJ2-1; 11 bases match TRBD2. Germline trimming cut 3 bases from V and 4 bases from J; bases unmatched to any gene: 11. The germline CDR1 and CDR2 sequences are SGHNT and YENEEA. This CDR3 comprises 18 residues. The CDR3 region has the DNA TGTGCCAGCAGCTTGGCCCCAGGGTCTAGCGGGAGGTACAATGAGCAGTTCTTC. Protein: CASSLAPGSSGRYNEQFF.

This clone was counted between two and nine times. This sequence joins TRBV12-5 and TRBJ1-1; 7 bases map to TRBD1. The CDR3 is made up of 12 amino acids. From germline, CDR1 is LGHNT and CDR2 FRNRAP. The CDR3 spells CASTLQGLRAFF. The CDR3 DNA reads as TGTGCCAGCACCTTACAGGGGTTACGGGCTTTCTTT.

The rearrangement links TRBV1 to TRBJ1-2; the table calls TRBD1, which could not be checked here. TRBV1 counts as a pseudogene. This CDR3 spans 16 amino acids. DNA of the CDR3: TGCGCCAGCAGCCAAGAGGAAAAACAACAGGGGTATGGCTACACCTTC. This encodes CASSQEEKQQGYGYTF.

The chain carries TRBV19 and TRBJ1-5, with 9 positions matching TRBD1. The CDR3 runs 14 residues. CDR1 LNHDA and CDR2 SQIVND come from the germline V gene (reference sequence). The ends lost 3 bases at V and 6 bases at J; junction bases unmatched: 3. CDR3 residues: CASSITGGVQPQHF. In DNA form, the CDR3 reads TGTGCCAGTAGTATTACAGGGGGCGTTCAGCCCCAGCATTTT.

The chain couples TRBV28 to TRBJ2-7, with TRBD2 identical over 16 bases. This CDR3 contains 14 residues. Germline V lookup: CDR1 MDHEN, CDR2 SYDVKM. The J segment lost 11 bases and the V segment lost 5 bases, leaving 6 bases of the junction unmatched. CDR3 DNA: TGTGCCAGCAGTCCCCGTGGGACTAGCGGGAGGGAGTACTTC. Its protein is CASSPRGTSGREYF.

The chain is built from TRBV19 and TRBJ2-5; D not certain. This CDR3 spans 13 amino acids. Germline V gives CDR1 LNHDA, CDR2 SQIVND (reference sequence). Trimming removed 5 bases at V and 2 bases at J, with 9 bases between. The CDR3 reads CASSVLVQETQYF. CDR3 coding DNA: TGTGCCAGTAGTGTTTTAGTACAAGAGACCCAGTACTTC.

The V and J genes are TRBV18 and TRBJ2-7; 12 bases agree with TRBD1. The germline CDR1 and CDR2 sequences are KGHSH and LQKENI. The CDR3 has 14 amino acids. Trimming removed 4 bases from V and 6 bases from J; junction bases left unmatched: 4. The CDR3 sequence is CASSRGQGASEQYF. CDR3 bases: TGTGCCAGCTCACGGGGACAGGGGGCGAGCGAGCAGTACTTC.

The CDR3 nucleotides read TGCGCCAGCAGCTTCCAGGACAGGGTGGGAGAGCAGTACTTC. Translating gives CASSFQDRVGEQYF. The rearrangement joins TRBV5-1 to TRBJ2-7; 8 bases are shared with TRBD1. CDR1 and CDR2 from the germline V gene are SGHRS and YFSETQ. The CDR3 totals 14 residues. V was pared by 2 bases and J by 7 bases, with 8 bases of the junction left unmatched.